The 22 T cell receptor beta chains listed next were all sequenced from one sample in a study of T cells in Graves' hyperthyroidism and ophthalmopathy. Template material for amplifying TCR beta CDR3 regions consisted of RNA transcripts. The HTBI primer set served for first-round RT-PCR of the TCR CDR3. TCRdb re-called the multiplex PCR reads with MiXCR, one entry per CDR3 protein. The sample contains around 420,000 distinct CDR3 sequences, 15% to 19% of which appear only once. The sequenced material came from blood. The source of these receptors is a young woman with Graves' hyperthyroidism.

This clonotype was counted ten times or more. The rearrangement links TRBV29-1 to TRBJ2-3; D not resolved. Trimming left V 2 bases short and J 1 base short, with 10 bases between. Germline assignment: CDR1 SQVTM and CDR2 ANQGSEA. CDR3 length equals 14 residues. The CDR3 nucleotides read TGCAGCGTTGAATCTAGGCAGGGCACAGATACGCAGTATTTT. Protein product: CSVESRQGTDTQYF.

This clonotype was recorded a few times. V gene TRBV29-1 combines with J gene TRBJ2-5; D is uncertain. Germline V gene lookup returns CDR1 SQVTM and CDR2 ANQGSEA. The V and J ends lost 4 bases and 2 bases respectively, with 11 bases between them. CDR3 length: 13 residues. CDR3 region: CSVARSRQETQYF. The DNA for the CDR3 is TGCAGCGTTGCCCGGTCCCGTCAAGAGACCCAGTACTTC.

This clonotype was seen once. V is TRBV2 and J is TRBJ1-4; the D is unclear. CDR3 size: 13 residues. Germline V CDR1 and CDR2: SNHLY, FYNNEI. V gave up 6 bases and J gave up 6 bases, with 11 bases separating them. The CDR3 loop reads CASRWQIDEKLFF. The CDR3 DNA sequence: TGTGCCAGCAGATGGCAGATAGATGAAAAACTGTTTTTT.

This clonotype was seen repeatedly, ten times or more. The V and J genes are TRBV5-1 and TRBJ1-5, with 9 bases aligning to TRBD1. The CDR3 spans 17 residues. The germline V gene has CDR1 SGHRS and CDR2 YFSETQ. The V segment lost 3 bases and the J segment 1 base; nucleotides outside the gene matches: 8. This CDR3 reads CASSSRDRERSNQPQHF. DNA for the CDR3: TGCGCCAGCAGCTCCCGGGACAGGGAAAGGAGCAATCAGCCCCAGCATTTT.

This clonotype appeared many times. This rearrangement joins TRBV24-1 to TRBJ1-1; TRBD1 agrees at 8 bases. The CDR3 runs 13 residues. The V gene end was trimmed by 7 bases and the J gene end by 5 bases; junction bases not matched to a gene: 5. Germline loops: CDR1 KGHDR, CDR2 SFDVKD. This CDR3 reads CATRQGDGTEAFF. The CDR3 DNA sequence: TGTGCCACCAGACAGGGGGACGGGACTGAAGCTTTCTTT.

The chain uses TRBV13 and TRBJ2-3, with 12 bases identical to TRBD2. Germline V gene data show CDR1 as PRHDT and CDR2 as FYEKMQ (reference sequence). The CDR3 length is 17 residues. V gave up 5 bases and J gave up 4 bases; unmatched junction bases: 10. CDR3 amino acids: CASSLRSTSGSPDTQYF. The DNA for the CDR3 is TGTGCCAGCAGCCTAAGGTCGACTAGCGGGAGTCCAGATACGCAGTATTTT.

This clonotype was counted many times. V usage is TRBV18 and J usage is TRBJ2-3; D is undetermined. This CDR3 has 13 amino acids. CDR1 is KGHSH and CDR2 is LQKENI in the germline V gene. The V end was cut by 2 bases, the J end by 8 bases, with 11 bases between. Here the CDR3 reads CASSPESGSTQYF. DNA of the CDR3: TGTGCCAGCTCACCAGAAAGTGGGTCTACGCAGTATTTT. Complete variable domain (other parts from reference TRBV18 and TRBJ2-3): NAGVMQNPRHLVRRRGQEARLRCSPMKGHSHVYWYRQLPEEGLKFMVYLQKENIIDESGMPKERFSAEFPKEGPSILRIQQVVRGDSAAYFCASSPESGSTQYFGPGTRLTVL.

V and J are TRBV14 and TRBJ1-4, with D tentatively TRBD1 (5 bases). Looked up from germline, CDR1 is SGHDN and CDR2 is FVKESK. V was cut by 2 bases and J by 9 bases, with 13 bases left in between. This CDR3 contains 14 residues. The CDR3: CASSQRGSYQKLFF. In DNA, the CDR3 is TGTGCCAGCAGCCAAAGGGGATCTTATCAAAAACTGTTTTTT.

There are many counts of this clonotype. This sequence joins TRBV5-6 and TRBJ1-2; D gene unclear. In germline, CDR1 is SGHDT, CDR2 YYEEEE. The V and J ends lost 7 bases and 2 bases respectively, with 15 bases between them. The CDR3 spans 14 residues. The CDR3: CASRLAAENYGYTF. In DNA form, the CDR3 reads TGTGCCAGCCGACTGGCTGCAGAGAACTATGGCTACACCTTC.

Many counts were recorded for this clonotype. This sequence joins TRBV3-1 and TRBJ1-4, with D unclear. The V and J ends lost 1 base and 5 bases respectively, with 17 bases between them. Germline CDR1 reads LGHDT; CDR2 reads YNNKEL (reference sequence). The CDR3 contains 17 residues. The CDR3 DNA is TGTGCCAGCAGCCAAGTCTCCCGAGGAAGTAGAAATGAAAAACTGTTTTTT. Protein product: CASSQVSRGSRNEKLFF.

This clonotype was observed a handful of times. The genes are TRBV4-1 and TRBJ2-7; weak D call: TRBD2 (6 bases). The CDR3 loop spans 16 amino acids. Germline V CDR1 and CDR2: MGHRA, YSYEKL. The ends were cut back, 3 bases at V and 6 bases at J, with 21 bases in the middle. The CDR3 DNA reads TGCGCCAGCAGCCACGCAACCGGGACTCCCGCCTCCGAGCAGTACTTC. Encoded protein: CASSHATGTPASEQYF.

The sample holds many counts of this clonotype. The chain couples TRBV12-3 or TRBV12-4 to TRBJ2-4; D tentatively fits TRBD1 or TRBD2 (6 bases each). The CDR3 sequence is 14 residues long. With 8 bases removed from V and 1 base from J, the gap between germline ends came to 12 bases. CDR3 coding DNA: TGTGCCAGCGAAAGGGGGGACGCCAAAAACATTCAGTACTTC. This sequence encodes CASERGDAKNIQYF.

There are many counts of this clonotype. The chain is built from TRBV5-8 and TRBJ2-3; 9 bases align to TRBD2. J gave up 2 bases and V 2 bases, and 9 bases lay outside the gene matches. From germline, CDR1 is SGHTS and CDR2 YDEGEE. This CDR3 contains 17 residues. The chain's CDR3 is CASSLLASGVPTDTQYF. CDR3 DNA sequence: TGTGCCAGCAGCTTACTTGCTAGCGGGGTGCCCACAGATACGCAGTATTTT. The full variable domain, completed using reference TRBV5-8 and TRBJ2-3, is EAGVTQSPTHLIKTRGQQATLRCSPISGHTSVYWYQQALGLGLQFLLWYDEGEERNRGNFPPRFSGRQFPNYSSELNVNALELEDSALYLCASSLLASGVPTDTQYFGPGTRLTVL.

V gene TRBV28 combines with J gene TRBJ2-7; TRBD1 might be the D (6 bases). Germline CDR1 MDHEN, CDR2 SYDVKM. The CDR3 extends over 15 amino acids. Trimming cost V 4 bases and J 2 bases, with 15 bases left between them. DNA of the CDR3: TGTGCCAGCAGTTCGAAAACAGGGAGCCCCTACGAGCAGTACTTC. It specifies CASSSKTGSPYEQYF.

This clonotype was detected ten times or more. The chain has TRBV28 and TRBJ2-7; D might be TRBD1 or TRBD2, each matching 5 bases. This CDR3 has 13 amino acids. Germline V lookup: CDR1 MDHEN, CDR2 SYDVKM. Trimming shortened V by 7 bases and J by 4 bases, and 14 bases separated the two germline ends. DNA for the CDR3: TGTGCCAGCATAGGCACAGGCGGGTACGAGCAGTACTTC. Translated: CASIGTGGYEQYF.

The sample holds many counts of this clonotype. The chain joins TRBV12-3 or TRBV12-4 to TRBJ2-3, with D possibly TRBD1 on 6 matching bases. The germline V and J ends were trimmed by 3 bases and 8 bases, with 12 bases remaining between them. This CDR3 is built from 13 residues. CDR3 protein: CASSFGGRGTQYF. In DNA, the CDR3 is TGTGCCAGCAGTTTTGGGGGCCGAGGTACGCAGTATTTT.

This clonotype was observed at least ten times. The J gene is TRBJ2-7, the V gene TRBV2; D not certain. Germline-derived CDR1 and CDR2 are SNHLY and FYNNEI. The CDR3 spans 11 residues. With 6 bases removed from V and 4 bases from J, the gap between germline ends came to 7 bases. The CDR3, as DNA: TGTGCCAGCAGCGTAAGATACGAGCAGTACTTC. It yields the protein CASSVRYEQYF.

This rearrangement joins TRBV6-1 to TRBJ2-3; tentatively, D is TRBD2 (6 bases). The germline gives CDR1 MNHNS, CDR2 SASEGT. Trimming stripped 6 bases from V and 8 bases from J, with 9 bases between. This CDR3 has 11 residues. This chain's CDR3 is CASSGGITQYF. In DNA, the CDR3 is TGTGCCAGCAGCGGCGGGATTACGCAGTATTTT.

This clonotype was detected many times. V is TRBV24-1 and J is TRBJ1-5; 10 bases match TRBD1. CDR1 is KGHDR and CDR2 is SFDVKD in the germline V gene. V dropped 8 bases and J dropped 2; count of bases not matched to a gene: 14. CDR3 length: 18 amino acids. The CDR3: CATIPPGQGYDGNQPQHF. CDR3 in DNA: TGTGCCACCATACCCCCGGGACAGGGGTACGATGGCAATCAGCCCCAGCATTTT.

The table lists this clonotype with many counts. The chain is built from TRBV2 and TRBJ1-2, with 8 nucleotides matching TRBD1. The trim removed 10 bases at V and 3 bases at J, leaving 16 bases unmatched. In germline, CDR1 is SNHLY, CDR2 FYNNEI. The CDR3 is 16 amino acids. CDR3 region: CATVLGWTGRDYGYTF. CDR3 nucleotide sequence: TGTGCCACCGTCCTTGGGTGGACAGGGAGGGACTATGGCTACACCTTC.

The CDR3 region has the DNA TGTGCCAGCAGCCGTAGCGGGGGGATAACCGGGGAGCTGTTTTTT. Residues: CASSRSGGITGELFF. The chain has TRBV9 and TRBJ2-2; 10 bases line up with TRBD2. The V gene's germline CDR1 is SGDLS and CDR2 YYNGEE. This CDR3 contains 15 residues. The trim removed 4 bases at V and 5 bases at J, leaving 5 bases unmatched.

V usage is TRBV13 and J usage is TRBJ2-2; 13 positions agree with TRBD2. V lost 2 bases to trimming and J lost 5 bases; unmatched junction nucleotides: 5. The germline CDR1 and CDR2 sequences are PRHDT and FYEKMQ (reference sequence). The CDR3 has 17 residues. CDR3 in amino acids: CASSLFILAGGTGELFF. CDR3 DNA sequence: TGTGCCAGCAGCTTATTTATACTAGCGGGAGGGACCGGGGAGCTGTTTTTT.